This entry describes one TCR beta chain. What it binds is unknown. The sample originates from a study of response to subunit inactivated influenza vaccine. MiXCR, applied by TCRdb to the RT-PCR reads, yields one record per CDR3 protein. In the table there are 650,000 to 800,000 distinct CDR3 sequences, more than 11% of which are singletons. J lost 5 bases, V lost 4 bases, and 10 bases had no gene match. Looked up from germline, CDR1 is SGHAT and CDR2 is FQNNGV. This CDR3 has 17 amino acids. Study conclusions and caveats: Authors proposed each seasonal influenza vaccination draws in few new T cells.

The chain joins TRBV11-2 to TRBJ2-2; 10 bases are a match to TRBD1. The specimen comprised PBMCs from blood, sampled less than 15 days before vaccination. The receptor was isolated from a man in his forties or fifties who received an inactivated influenza vaccine. CDR3 nucleotides: TGTGCCAGCAGCTCTAGACAGGGGGCGATATTAACCGGGGAGCTGTTTTTT. This sequence encodes CASSSRQGAILTGELFF. Based on the CDR3 plus reference TRBV11-2 and TRBJ2-2, the full variable domain is EAGVAQSPRYKIIEKRQSVAFWCNPISGHATLYWYQQILGQGPKLLIQFQNNGVVDDSQLPKDRFSAERLKGVDSTLKIQPAKLEDSAVYLCASSSRQGAILTGELFFGEGSRLTVL.